The 17 T cell receptor beta chains below come from one sample, sequenced in a study of blood T cell repertoires in COVID-19. The data were produced by immunoSEQ multiplex PCR, yet TCRdb's version contains in-frame clones alone and is incomplete. The sample yields about 69,000 clones, roughly three quarters seen once. Sequenced input: peripheral blood. The receptors derive from a human donor in a cohort sampled during active COVID-19.

The chain links TRBV5-1 to TRBJ2-6, with D possibly being TRBD1 (6 bases). There are 17 residues in the CDR3. Trimming removed 5 bases at V and 4 bases at J, with 19 bases between. Germline V gene data show CDR1 as SGHRS and CDR2 as YFSETQ. The CDR3: CASRLRIQGVGANVLTF. CDR3 coding DNA: TGCGCCAGCAGGTTAAGGATACAGGGCGTAGGGGCCAACGTCCTGACTTTC.

This chain joins TRBV5-5 and TRBJ2-3, with TRBD1 matching over 7 bases. CDR3 size: 14 residues. Germline V gives CDR1 SGHKS, CDR2 YYEKEE (reference sequence). With V trimmed by 1 base and J by 6 bases, 5 bases remained unmatched. Here the CDR3 reads CASSLRQGGDTQYF. In nucleotides, the CDR3 is TGTGCCAGCAGCTTGCGACAGGGTGGGGATACGCAGTATTTT.

The table lists this clone with a few counts. This chain connects TRBV6-1 to TRBJ1-5, with 7 bases that match TRBD1. Germline V gives CDR1 MNHNS, CDR2 SASEGT. V shed 1 base and J 5 bases; nucleotides not matched to a gene: 2. This CDR3 is 14 amino acids long. Written as DNA, the CDR3 is TGTGCCAGCAGTGAAGTACAGGGGCATCAGCCCCAGCATTTT. Translating it yields CASSEVQGHQPQHF.

This clone was picked up a small number of times. The chain links TRBV30 to TRBJ2-7; D may be TRBD1 (5 bases). The CDR3 spans 11 residues. With 1 base removed from V and 8 bases from J, the gap between germline ends came to 9 bases. Germline V gene data show CDR1 as GTSNPN and CDR2 as SVGIG (reference sequence). CDR3 loop: CAWSGAGKQYF. The CDR3 coding sequence is TGTGCCTGGAGTGGGGCAGGGAAGCAGTACTTC.

This chain connects TRBV10-3 to TRBJ2-3; 11 bases map to TRBD2. Germline V CDR1 and CDR2: ENHRY, SYGVKD. After removal of 5 bases from V and 2 bases from J, the junction contained 3 bases not matched to a gene. The CDR3 covers 15 residues. The CDR3 is CAISRLAGITDTQYF. The CDR3 DNA reads as TGTGCCATCAGTCGACTAGCGGGGATCACAGATACGCAGTATTTT.

V is TRBV28 and J is TRBJ1-1; maybe TRBD1 (6 bases). Germline V CDR1 and CDR2: MDHEN, SYDVKM. The CDR3 is 13 residues long. V was clipped by 6 bases and J by 6 bases, with 14 bases between them. The CDR3 coding sequence is TGTGCCAGCAGCTCAGACAGGATAGCTGAAGCTTTCTTT. Its protein is CASSSDRIAEAFF. Variable domain in full (rest from reference TRBV28 and TRBJ1-1): DVKVTQSSRYLVKRTGEKVFLECVQDMDHENMFWYRQDPGLGLRLIYFSYDVKMKEKGDIPEGYSVSREKKERFSLILESASTNQTSMYLCASSSDRIAEAFFGQGTRLTVV.

In its sample, this clone was seen a few times. The chain uses TRBV3-1 (or the pseudogene TRBV3-2) and TRBJ2-7, with 8 bases fitting TRBD2. Germline V lookup: CDR1 LGHDT, CDR2 YNNKEL (reference sequence). Trimming removed 5 bases from V and 7 bases from J; junction bases left unmatched: 13. The CDR3 is 15 residues long. The DNA of the CDR3 is TGTGCCAGCAGCAAGAGCGGGAGCCCCTTTCGGGAGCAGTACTTC. Translated, it gives CASSKSGSPFREQYF.

The chain is built from TRBV28 and TRBJ1-4; 7 nucleotides align to TRBD1. The V gene's germline CDR1 is MDHEN and CDR2 SYDVKM. This CDR3 spans 15 amino acids. With 6 bases clipped from V and 6 bases from J, the junction kept 10 bases outside the gene matches. CDR3 region: CASSPLQGRDEKLFF. The CDR3 DNA reads TGTGCCAGCAGCCCCTTACAGGGGCGGGATGAAAAACTGTTTTTT.

This chain uses TRBV7-9 with TRBJ2-5; 8 positions match TRBD2. V lost 4 bases, J lost 5 bases, and 6 bases stayed unmatched. CDR1 and CDR2 (germline): SEHNR, FQNEAQ (reference sequence). This CDR3 comprises 14 residues. The DNA for the CDR3 is TGTGCCAGCAGCTCACAGACTAGCGTGGAGACCCAGTACTTC. This codes for CASSSQTSVETQYF.

This rearrangement joins TRBV10-1 to TRBJ2-5; 7 bases fit TRBD2. With V trimmed by 0 bases and J by 4 bases, 8 bases remained unmatched. Germline-derived CDR1 and CDR2 are WNHNN and SYGVQD (reference sequence). This CDR3 has 16 residues. CDR3: CASSESREGWGETQYF. In nucleotides, the CDR3 is TGCGCCAGCAGTGAGTCCAGGGAGGGTTGGGGAGAGACCCAGTACTTC.

This clone was detected only once. The chain combines TRBV6-2 or TRBV6-3 with TRBJ2-3; 9 positions match TRBD2. Trimming cost V 5 bases and J 2 bases; bases outside gene matches: 8. The germline CDR1 and CDR2 sequences are MNHEY and SVGEGT. CDR3 size: 16 residues. The CDR3 loop reads CASSRTSAHPTDTQYF. In DNA, the CDR3 is TGTGCCAGCAGTCGGACTAGCGCCCACCCCACAGATACGCAGTATTTT.

Only one count was recorded for this clone. This chain joins TRBV6-2 or TRBV6-3 and TRBJ1-6, with 7 positions matching TRBD1. In germline, CDR1 is MNHEY, CDR2 SVGEGT. This CDR3 has 17 residues. The J segment lost 5 bases and the V segment lost 5 bases, leaving 12 bases of the junction unmatched. CDR3 nucleotides: TGTGCCAGCAGTCCGCGGACAGGCGCATTGCATAATTCACCCCTCCACTTT. It specifies CASSPRTGALHNSPLHF.

This chain joins TRBV28 and TRBJ2-5, with a weak D call TRBD2 (7 bases). V lost 4 bases and J lost 5, with 26 bases in between. Germline V gene sequence: CDR1 MDHEN, CDR2 SYDVKM. This CDR3 region has 18 residues. The CDR3 nucleotides read TGTGCCAGCAGTTCGTCCGGGGGGCTCGGGTCAATCGAGGAGACCCAGTACTTC. Amino acid sequence: CASSSSGGLGSIEETQYF.

The V call is TRBV6-5, the J call TRBJ2-1; D gene uncertain. Trimming shortened V by 3 bases and J by 0 bases, and 6 bases separated the two germline ends. This CDR3 is 14 amino acids long. Germline loops: CDR1 MNHEY, CDR2 SVGAGI. The CDR3 region has the DNA TGTGCCAGCAGTTATTTTAGCTCCTACAATGAGCAGTTCTTC. Translated: CASSYFSSYNEQFF.

Notes on this clone: This same CDR3 is encoded by further DNA sequences in the sample. The CDR3 loop is CASSPTGGPTDTQYF. The CDR3 coding sequence is TGCGCCAGCAGTCCTACGGGGGGCCCCACAGATACGCAGTATTTT. The rearrangement links TRBV5-1 to TRBJ2-3; possible D gene TRBD2, 7 bases. Germline CDR1 SGHRS, CDR2 YFSETQ. Trimming left V 5 bases short and J 2 bases short, with 15 bases between. This CDR3 spans 15 amino acids.

The rearrangement joins TRBV5-1 to TRBJ2-1; TRBD1 might be the D (6 bases). Looked up from germline, CDR1 is SGHRS and CDR2 is YFSETQ. V was clipped by 5 bases and J by 0 bases, with 12 bases between them. The CDR3 is 15 amino acids. CDR3 amino acids: CASRTGESSYNEQFF. As DNA, the CDR3 is TGCGCCAGCAGGACAGGAGAGAGCTCCTACAATGAGCAGTTCTTC.

The V and J genes are TRBV10-3 and TRBJ2-1, with TRBD1 matching over 10 bases. The germline gives CDR1 ENHRY, CDR2 SYGVKD. This CDR3 has 15 amino acids. V gave up 8 bases and J gave up 2 bases; unmatched junction bases: 6. This chain's CDR3 is CAIAGGQGAYNEQFF. The CDR3 nucleotides are TGTGCCATCGCAGGAGGACAGGGGGCCTACAATGAGCAGTTCTTC.